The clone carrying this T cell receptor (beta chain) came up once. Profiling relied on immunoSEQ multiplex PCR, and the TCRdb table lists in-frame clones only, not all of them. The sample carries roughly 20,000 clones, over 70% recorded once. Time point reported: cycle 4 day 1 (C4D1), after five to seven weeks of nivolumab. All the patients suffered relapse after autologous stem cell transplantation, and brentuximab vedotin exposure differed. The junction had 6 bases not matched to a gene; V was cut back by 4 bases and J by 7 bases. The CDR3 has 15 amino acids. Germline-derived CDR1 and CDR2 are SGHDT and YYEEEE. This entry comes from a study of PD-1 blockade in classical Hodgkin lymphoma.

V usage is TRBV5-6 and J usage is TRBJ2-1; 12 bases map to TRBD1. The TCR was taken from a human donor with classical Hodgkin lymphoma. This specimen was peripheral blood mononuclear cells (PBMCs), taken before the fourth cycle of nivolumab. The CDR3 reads CASSGGTGGLNEQFF. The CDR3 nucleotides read TGTGCCAGCAGCGGCGGGACAGGGGGCTTGAATGAGCAGTTCTTC.